This T cell receptor (beta chain) was found in a study of OX40 agonist ivuxolimab in advanced cancers. Study in general: Three patients got partial responses; one had hepatocellular carcinoma and two had cutaneous melanoma.

Findings of the study overall: Some nonresponders likewise displayed low normalized T-cell clonal expansion.

Worth noting for this clone: The antigen is unknown.

Libraries were prepared by immunoSEQ multiplex PCR; TCRdb keeps only in-frame clonotypes and omits some of them. This table holds tens of thousands of clones, around four fifths found once. Sequences were derived from CD4+ or CD8+ T cells sorted from blood, sampled in a trial of the OX40 agonist ivuxolimab. This clonotype originated in an adult with an advanced solid tumor such as melanoma, head and neck, liver or kidney cancer.

In DNA, the CDR3 is TGTGCCAGCAGGACTAGCGGGGGGATAAGCTCCTACAATGAGCAGTTCTTC. This sequence encodes CASRTSGGISSYNEQFF. This chain connects TRBV19 to TRBJ2-1; 14 bases align to TRBD2. CDR1 is LNHDA, CDR2 SQIVND, per germline (reference sequence). The CDR3 extends over 17 amino acids. V was pared by 9 bases and J by 0 bases, with 7 bases of the junction left unmatched.